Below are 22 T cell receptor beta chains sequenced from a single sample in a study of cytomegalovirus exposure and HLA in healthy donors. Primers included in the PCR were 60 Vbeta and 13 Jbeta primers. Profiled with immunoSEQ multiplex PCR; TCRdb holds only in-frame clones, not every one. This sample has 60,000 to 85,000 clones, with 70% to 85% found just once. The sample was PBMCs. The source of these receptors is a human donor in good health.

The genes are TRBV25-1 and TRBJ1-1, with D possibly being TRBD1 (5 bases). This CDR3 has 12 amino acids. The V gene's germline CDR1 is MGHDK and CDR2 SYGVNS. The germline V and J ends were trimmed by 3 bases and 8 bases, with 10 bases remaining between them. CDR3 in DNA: TGTGCCAGCAGTGAGTACGGACAAGAAGCTTTCTTT. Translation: CASSEYGQEAFF.

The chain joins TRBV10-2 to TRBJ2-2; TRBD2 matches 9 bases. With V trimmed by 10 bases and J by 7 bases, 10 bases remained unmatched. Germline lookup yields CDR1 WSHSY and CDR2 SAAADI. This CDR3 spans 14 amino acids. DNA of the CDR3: TGCGCCACCACGAGCGGGAGGCACGGCGGGGAGCTGTTTTTT. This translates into CATTSGRHGGELFF.

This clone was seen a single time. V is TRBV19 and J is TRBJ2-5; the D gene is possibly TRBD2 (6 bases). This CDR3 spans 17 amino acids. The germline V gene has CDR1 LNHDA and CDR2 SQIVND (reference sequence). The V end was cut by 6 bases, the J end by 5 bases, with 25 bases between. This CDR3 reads CASSPGWGDPRRETQYF. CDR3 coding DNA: TGTGCCAGTAGCCCCGGTTGGGGGGACCCTCGACGTGAGACCCAGTACTTC.

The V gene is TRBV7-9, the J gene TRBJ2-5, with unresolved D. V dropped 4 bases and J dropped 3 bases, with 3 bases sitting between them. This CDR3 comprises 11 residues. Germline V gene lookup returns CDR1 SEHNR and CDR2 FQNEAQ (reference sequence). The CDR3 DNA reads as TGTGCCAGCAGCTCTAAAGAGACCCAGTACTTC. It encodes CASSSKETQYF.

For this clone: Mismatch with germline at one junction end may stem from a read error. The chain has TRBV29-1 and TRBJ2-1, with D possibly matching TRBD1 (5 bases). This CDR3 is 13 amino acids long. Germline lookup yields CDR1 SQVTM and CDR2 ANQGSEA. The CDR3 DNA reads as TGCAGCGTTCAAGACAGCGAATACAATGAGCAGTTCTTC. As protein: CSVQDSEYNEQFF.

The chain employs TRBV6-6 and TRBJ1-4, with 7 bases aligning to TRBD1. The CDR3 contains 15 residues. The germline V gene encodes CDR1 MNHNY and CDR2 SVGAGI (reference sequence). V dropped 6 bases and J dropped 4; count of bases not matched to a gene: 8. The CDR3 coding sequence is TGTGCCAGCAGCCCGTCGGGACAGCATAATGAAAAACTGTTTTTT. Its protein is CASSPSGQHNEKLFF.

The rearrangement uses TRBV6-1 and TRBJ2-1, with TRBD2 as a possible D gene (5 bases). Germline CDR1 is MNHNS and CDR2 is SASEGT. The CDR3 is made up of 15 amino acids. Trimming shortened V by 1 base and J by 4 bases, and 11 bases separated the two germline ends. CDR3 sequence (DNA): TGTGCCAGCAGTGAAGAAGGAGGAGGTTACAATGAGCAGTTCTTC. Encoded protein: CASSEEGGGYNEQFF.

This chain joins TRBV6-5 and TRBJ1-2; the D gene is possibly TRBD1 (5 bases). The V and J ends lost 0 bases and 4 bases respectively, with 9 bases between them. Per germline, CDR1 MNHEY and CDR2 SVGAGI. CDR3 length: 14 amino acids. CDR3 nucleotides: TGTGCCAGCAGTTACTCACAGGAGGGCTATGGCTACACCTTC. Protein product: CASSYSQEGYGYTF.

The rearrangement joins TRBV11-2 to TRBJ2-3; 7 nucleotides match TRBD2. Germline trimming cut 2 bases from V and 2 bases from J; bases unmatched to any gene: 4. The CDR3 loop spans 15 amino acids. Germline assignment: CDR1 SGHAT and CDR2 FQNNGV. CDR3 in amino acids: CASSLLADPTDTQYF. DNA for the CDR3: TGTGCCAGCAGCTTACTAGCGGACCCCACAGATACGCAGTATTTT.

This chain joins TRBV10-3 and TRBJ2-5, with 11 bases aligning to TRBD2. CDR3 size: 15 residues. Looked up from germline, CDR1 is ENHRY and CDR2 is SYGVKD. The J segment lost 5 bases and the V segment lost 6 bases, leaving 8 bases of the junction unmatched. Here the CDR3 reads CAISPGTSGGETQYF. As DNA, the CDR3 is TGTGCCATCAGCCCCGGGACTAGCGGAGGGGAGACCCAGTACTTC.

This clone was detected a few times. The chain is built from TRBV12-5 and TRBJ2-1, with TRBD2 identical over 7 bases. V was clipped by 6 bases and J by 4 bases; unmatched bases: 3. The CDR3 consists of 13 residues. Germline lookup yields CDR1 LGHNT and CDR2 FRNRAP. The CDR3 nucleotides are TGTGCTAGTGGCGCGGGGGTTTACAATGAGCAGTTCTTC. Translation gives CASGAGVYNEQFF.

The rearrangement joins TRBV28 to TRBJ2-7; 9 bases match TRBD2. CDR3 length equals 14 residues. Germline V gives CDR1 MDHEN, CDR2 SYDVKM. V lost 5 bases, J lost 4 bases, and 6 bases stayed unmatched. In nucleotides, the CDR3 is TGTGCCAGCAGTCGCCCTAGCGGGAATTACGAGCAGTACTTC. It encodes CASSRPSGNYEQYF.

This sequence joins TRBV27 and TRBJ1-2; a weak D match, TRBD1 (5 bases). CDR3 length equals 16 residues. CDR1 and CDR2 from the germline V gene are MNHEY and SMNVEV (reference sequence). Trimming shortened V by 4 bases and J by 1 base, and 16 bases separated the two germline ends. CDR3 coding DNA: TGTGCCAGCAGTTCCCGGGACTCCATTTTTAACTATGGCTACACCTTC. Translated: CASSSRDSIFNYGYTF.

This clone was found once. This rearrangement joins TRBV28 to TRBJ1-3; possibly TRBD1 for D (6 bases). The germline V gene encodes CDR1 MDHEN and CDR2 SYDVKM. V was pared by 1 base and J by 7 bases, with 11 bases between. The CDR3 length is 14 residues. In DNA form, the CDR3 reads TGTGCCAGCAGTTTATTAACAGGGTCGAACACCATATATTTT. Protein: CASSLLTGSNTIYF.

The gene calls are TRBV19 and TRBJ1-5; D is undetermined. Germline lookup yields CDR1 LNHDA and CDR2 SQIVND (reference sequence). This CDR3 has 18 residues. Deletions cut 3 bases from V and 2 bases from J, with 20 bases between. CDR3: CASSIRIGSSGRNQPQHF. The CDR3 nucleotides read TGTGCCAGTAGTATTCGTATCGGTTCTTCGGGTCGCAATCAGCCCCAGCATTTT. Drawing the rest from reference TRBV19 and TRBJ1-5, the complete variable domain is DGGITQSPKYLFRKEGQNVTLSCEQNLNHDAMYWYRQDPGQGLRLIYYSQIVNDFQKGDIAEGYSVSREKKESFPLTVTSAQKNPTAFYLCASSIRIGSSGRNQPQHFGDGTRLSIL.

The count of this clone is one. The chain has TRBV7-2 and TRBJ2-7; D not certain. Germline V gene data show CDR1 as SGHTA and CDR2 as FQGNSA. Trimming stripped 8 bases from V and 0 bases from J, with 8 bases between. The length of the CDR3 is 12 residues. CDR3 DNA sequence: TGTGCCAGCGGGCAGAGCTCCTACGAGCAGTACTTC. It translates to CASGQSSYEQYF.

CDR3 nucleotides: TGCGCCAGCAGCCAAGTGGAGGCGGGGAATCAGCCCCAGCATTTT. Its protein is CASSQVEAGNQPQHF. This sequence joins TRBV4-1 and TRBJ1-5, with D unclear. Germline CDR1 MGHRA, CDR2 YSYEKL. The CDR3 has 15 amino acids. The V gene lost 1 base and the J gene lost 4 bases, with 11 bases spanning the gap.

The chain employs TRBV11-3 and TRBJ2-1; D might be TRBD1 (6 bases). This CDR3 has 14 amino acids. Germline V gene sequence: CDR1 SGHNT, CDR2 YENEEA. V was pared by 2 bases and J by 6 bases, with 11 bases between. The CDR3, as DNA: TGTGCCAGCAGCTTACAGGGGTTCGGCAATGAGCAGTTCTTC. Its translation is CASSLQGFGNEQFF.

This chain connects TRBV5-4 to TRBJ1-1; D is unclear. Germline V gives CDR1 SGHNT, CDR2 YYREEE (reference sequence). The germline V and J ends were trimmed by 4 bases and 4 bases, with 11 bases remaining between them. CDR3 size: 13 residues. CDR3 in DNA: TGTGCCAGCAGCGTTCACGCCGGCACTGAAGCTTTCTTT. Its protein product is CASSVHAGTEAFF. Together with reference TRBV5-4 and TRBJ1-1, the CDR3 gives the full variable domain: ETGVTQSPTHLIKTRGQQVTLRCSSQSGHNTVSWYQQALGQGPQFIFQYYREEENGRGNFPPRFSGLQFPNYSSELNVNALELDDSALYLCASSVHAGTEAFFGQGTRLTVV.

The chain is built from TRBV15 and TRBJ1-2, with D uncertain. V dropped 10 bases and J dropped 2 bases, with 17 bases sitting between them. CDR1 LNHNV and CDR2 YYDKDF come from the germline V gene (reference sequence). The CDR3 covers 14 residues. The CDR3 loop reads CASSSQRRNYGYTF. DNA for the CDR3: TGTGCCAGCAGTTCGCAACGGCGGAACTATGGCTACACCTTC.

This chain's CDR3 is CASSPPGLAGGGGDTQYF. CDR3 in DNA: TGCGCCAGCAGCCCCCCGGGACTAGCGGGAGGCGGAGGAGATACGCAGTATTTT. The chain employs TRBV5-1 and TRBJ2-3; 15 nucleotides match TRBD2. Germline-derived CDR1 and CDR2 are SGHRS and YFSETQ. CDR3 length: 18 residues. With V trimmed by 4 bases and J by 5 bases, 11 bases remained unmatched.

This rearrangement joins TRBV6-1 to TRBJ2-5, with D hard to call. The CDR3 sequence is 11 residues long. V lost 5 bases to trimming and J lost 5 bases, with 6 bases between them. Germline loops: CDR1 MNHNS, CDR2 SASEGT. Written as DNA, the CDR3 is TGTGCCAGCAGTAATCGGGAGACCCAGTACTTC. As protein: CASSNRETQYF.